This TCR beta chain was found in a study of T cell changes during pregnancy in multiple sclerosis. Germline V gene lookup returns CDR1 SGHNT and CDR2 YENEEA. Deletions cut 3 bases from V and 2 bases from J, with 16 bases between. The CDR3 contains 16 residues. The repertoire was sequenced with immunoSEQ multiplex PCR; TCRdb's copy has only in-frame clones and lacks some. The data contain 50,000 to 60,000 clones, around 93% of them seen just once; the ten biggest clones take up 3.6%. The chain couples TRBV11-3 to TRBJ2-5; a possible D gene is TRBD2 (5 bases). This specimen consisted of peripheral blood, obtained after pregnancy. This sequence originates from a female donor in good health, enrolled as a control in a pregnancy study. The CDR3 DNA is TGTGCCAGCAGCTTCACTGGCCTAGCCAAACAAGAGACCCAGTACTTC. Amino acid sequence: CASSFTGLAKQETQYF.